Below, 14 T cell receptor beta chains from the same sample are listed, as sequenced in a study of blood T cell repertoires in COVID-19 (dated by TCRdb to the early 2020s). To prepare the library, the immunoSEQ multiplex PCR assay was applied. What TCRdb holds here is the immuneACCESS table cut down to in-frame rearrangements. Part of the clones is not present; checked against another copy, under half of the missing clones reflect an unresolved V gene, and the others are unexplained. The sample table contains about 400,000 clones; only one count was recorded for around 90% of them. The ten largest make up almost 2% of the sample. The sample taken for sequencing was PBMCs or T cells enriched from blood (not recorded which). These TCRs come from a woman aged 18-29 years with acute COVID-19.

The V gene is TRBV6-1, the J gene TRBJ2-7, with D perhaps matching TRBD1 (6 bases). V lost 0 bases, J lost 3 bases, and 15 bases lay in between. CDR1 MNHNS and CDR2 SASEGT come from the germline V gene. This CDR3 comprises 16 residues. Here the CDR3 reads CASSEARGYNFYEQYF. The DNA for the CDR3 is TGTGCCAGCAGTGAAGCAAGGGGGTACAACTTCTACGAGCAGTACTTC.

This clone was detected a few times. The rearrangement uses TRBV7-2 and TRBJ1-1; TRBD1 matches 8 bases. The CDR3 is 14 residues long. J gave up 11 bases and V 4 bases, and 12 bases lay outside the gene matches. CDR1 is SGHTA and CDR2 is FQGNSA in the germline V gene. This CDR3 reads CASSSPLQGAEAFF. In nucleotides, the CDR3 is TGTGCCAGCAGCTCCCCACTCCAGGGGGCAGAGGCTTTCTTT.

The DNA for the CDR3 is TGTGCCAGTAGTATAGACCACAGGCCCGTTCATCAGCCCCAGCATTTT. This translates into CASSIDHRPVHQPQHF. The V call is TRBV19, the J call TRBJ1-5; D is possibly TRBD1 (5 bases). This CDR3 is built from 16 residues. V dropped 0 bases and J dropped 5 bases, with 14 bases sitting between them. Looked up from germline, CDR1 is LNHDA and CDR2 is SQIVND (reference sequence).

V gene TRBV11-2 combines with J gene TRBJ1-6; D not certain. The germline V gene has CDR1 SGHAT and CDR2 FQNNGV. The length of the CDR3 is 17 residues. Trimming pared 2 bases from V and 0 bases from J, leaving 11 bases between. The CDR3, as DNA: TGTGCCAGCAGCTTAAGCCTGGCGGGCTCCTATAATTCACCCCTCCACTTT. This encodes CASSLSLAGSYNSPLHF.

J is TRBJ2-7 and V is TRBV12-2; TRBD1 is the table's D call, not checked against the DNA. TRBV12-2 is a recognized pseudogene. The CDR3 has 14 residues. CDR3 DNA sequence: TGTGCAAGTCGCTTGAACAGGGCCCATTACGAGCAGTACTTC. It is translated as CASRLNRAHYEQYF.

As regards this clone: Different DNA sequences within this sample yield the same CDR3. The chain couples TRBV18 to TRBJ1-5; 9 bases are shared with TRBD1. Germline CDR1 is KGHSH and CDR2 is LQKENI. The J segment lost 7 bases and the V segment lost 5 bases, leaving 6 bases of the junction unmatched. This CDR3 is 14 amino acids long. In nucleotides, the CDR3 is TGTGCCAGCTCAACGGGACAGGGAGGACAGCCCCAGCATTTT. Amino acids: CASSTGQGGQPQHF.

This clone occurred a few times. The rearrangement joins TRBV5-1 to TRBJ1-1, with D tentatively TRBD1 (5 bases). This CDR3 is built from 13 residues. Trimming took off 0 bases at V and 6 bases at J, with 9 bases between the two ends. Per germline, CDR1 SGHRS and CDR2 YFSETQ. CDR3: CASSLAKGSEAFF. DNA of the CDR3: TGCGCCAGCAGCTTGGCGAAGGGGTCTGAAGCTTTCTTT.

V is TRBV5-5 and J is TRBJ1-2; D unclear. Germline V gives CDR1 SGHKS, CDR2 YYEKEE (reference sequence). The CDR3 covers 12 residues. Trimming left V 1 base short and J 4 bases short, with 5 bases between. The CDR3 bases are TGTGCCAGCAGCTTGTACAGCTATGGCTACACCTTC. Translation gives CASSLYSYGYTF.

The chain joins TRBV7-9 to TRBJ2-5, with 8 bases identical to TRBD1. V was pared by 5 bases and J by 1 base, with 6 bases of the junction left unmatched. Per germline, CDR1 SEHNR and CDR2 FQNEAQ (reference sequence). There are 15 residues in the CDR3. CDR3 sequence (DNA): TGTGCCAGCAGCGGGGGACAGGCTTTCCAAGAGACCCAGTACTTC. Residues: CASSGGQAFQETQYF.

The rearrangement joins TRBV3-1 (or the pseudogene TRBV3-2) to TRBJ2-7; 12 bases align to TRBD2. J gave up 0 bases and V 5 bases, and 2 bases lay outside the gene matches. The germline V gene encodes CDR1 LGHDT and CDR2 YNNKEL (reference sequence). The CDR3 has 15 residues. In nucleotides, the CDR3 is TGTGCCAGCAGCGCGGGACTAGCGGGCTCCTACGAGCAGTACTTC. Encoded protein: CASSAGLAGSYEQYF.

The chain has TRBV2 and TRBJ1-2, with 7 bases identical to TRBD1. This CDR3 spans 13 amino acids. V gave up 4 bases and J gave up 7 bases; unmatched junction bases: 6. Germline CDR1 and CDR2: SNHLY and FYNNEI. The CDR3 loop reads CASSVKGASGYTF. The DNA of the CDR3 is TGTGCCAGCAGTGTTAAGGGGGCGAGTGGCTACACCTTC.

The chain is built from TRBV5-3 and TRBJ2-7, with D unclear. TRBV5-3 is placed among ORFs of uncertain function. This CDR3 has 14 amino acids. V was trimmed by 6 bases and J by 4 bases, leaving 17 bases between them. The CDR3 region has the DNA TGTGCCAGAAATTCCCAGATGGTGGTATACGAGCAGTACTTC. Its protein product is CARNSQMVVYEQYF.

This rearrangement joins TRBV28 to TRBJ2-7; TRBD2 matches 9 bases. The CDR3 loop spans 12 amino acids. V trimming: 6 bases; J trimming: 3 bases; junction bases outside the gene matches: 0. Germline CDR1 is MDHEN and CDR2 is SYDVKM. The CDR3, as DNA: TGTGCCAGCAGACTAGCGGGCTACGAGCAGTACTTC. It encodes CASRLAGYEQYF.

This clone was observed a few times. V is TRBV19 and J is TRBJ2-2; 14 nucleotides align to TRBD2. V was pared by 5 bases and J by 4 bases, with 3 bases of the junction left unmatched. This CDR3 spans 16 amino acids. Germline CDR1 LNHDA, CDR2 SQIVND (reference sequence). The CDR3 region is CASSLGTSGSTGELFF. Here the CDR3 DNA reads TGTGCCAGTAGTCTCGGGACTAGCGGGAGCACCGGGGAGCTGTTTTTT.